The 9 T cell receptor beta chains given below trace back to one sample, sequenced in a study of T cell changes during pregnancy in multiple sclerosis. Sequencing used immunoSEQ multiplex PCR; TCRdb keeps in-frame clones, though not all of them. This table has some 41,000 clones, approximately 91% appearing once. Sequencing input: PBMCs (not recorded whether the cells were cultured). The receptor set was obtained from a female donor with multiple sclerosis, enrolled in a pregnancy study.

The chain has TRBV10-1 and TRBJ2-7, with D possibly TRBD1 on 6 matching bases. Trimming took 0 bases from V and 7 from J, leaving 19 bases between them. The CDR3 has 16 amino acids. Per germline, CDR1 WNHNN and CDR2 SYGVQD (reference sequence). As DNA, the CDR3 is TGCGCCAGCAGTGAGTCTGTAGGGGGTCGTCCGAAAGAGCAGTACTTC. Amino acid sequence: CASSESVGGRPKEQYF.

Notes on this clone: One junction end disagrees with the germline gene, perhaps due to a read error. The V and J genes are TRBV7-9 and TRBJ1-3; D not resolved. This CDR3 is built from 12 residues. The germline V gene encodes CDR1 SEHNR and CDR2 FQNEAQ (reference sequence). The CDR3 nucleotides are TGTGCCAGCAGCTTAGTTGGAGACACCATATATTTT. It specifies CASSLVGDTIYF.

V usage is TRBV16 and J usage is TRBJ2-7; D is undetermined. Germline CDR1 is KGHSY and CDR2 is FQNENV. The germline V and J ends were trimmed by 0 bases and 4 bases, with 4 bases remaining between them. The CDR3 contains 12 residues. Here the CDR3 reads CASSQSGYEQYF. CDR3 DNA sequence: TGTGCCAGCAGCCAATCGGGGTACGAGCAGTACTTC.

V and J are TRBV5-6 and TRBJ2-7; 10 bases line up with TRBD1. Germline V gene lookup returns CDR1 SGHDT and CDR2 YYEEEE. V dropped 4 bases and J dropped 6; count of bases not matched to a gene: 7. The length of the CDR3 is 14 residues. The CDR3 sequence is CASSLRDRGSEQYF. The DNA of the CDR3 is TGTGCCAGCAGCCTCAGGGACAGGGGTAGCGAGCAGTACTTC.

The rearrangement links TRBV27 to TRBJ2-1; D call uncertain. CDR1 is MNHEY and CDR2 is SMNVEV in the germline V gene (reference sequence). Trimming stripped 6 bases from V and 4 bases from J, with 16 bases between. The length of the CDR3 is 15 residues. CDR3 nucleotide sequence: TGTGCCAGCAGCTTAATCCCGAGTATATACAATGAGCAGTTCTTC. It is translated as CASSLIPSIYNEQFF.

The CDR3 DNA reads as TGTGCCAGCAGGCTAGCGGGAACCTACAATGAGCAGTTCTTC. It codes for CASRLAGTYNEQFF. The chain joins TRBV25-1 to TRBJ2-1; 9 nucleotides agree with TRBD2. Per the germline V gene, CDR1 is MGHDK and CDR2 is SYGVNS. V trimming: 6 bases; J trimming: 2 bases; junction bases outside the gene matches: 2. This CDR3 has 14 residues.

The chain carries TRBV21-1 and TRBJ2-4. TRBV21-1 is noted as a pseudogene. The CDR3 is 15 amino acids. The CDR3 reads CASSKVPLRINIQYF. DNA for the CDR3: TGTGCCAGCAGCAAAGTCCCCCTTAGGATAAACATTCAGTACTTC.

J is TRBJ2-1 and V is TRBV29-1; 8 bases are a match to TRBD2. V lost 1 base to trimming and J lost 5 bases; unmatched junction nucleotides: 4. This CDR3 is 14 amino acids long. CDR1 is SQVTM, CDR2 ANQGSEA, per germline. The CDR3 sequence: CSVEAGTRNNEQFF. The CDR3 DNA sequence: TGCAGCGTTGAAGCCGGGACTAGAAACAATGAGCAGTTCTTC.

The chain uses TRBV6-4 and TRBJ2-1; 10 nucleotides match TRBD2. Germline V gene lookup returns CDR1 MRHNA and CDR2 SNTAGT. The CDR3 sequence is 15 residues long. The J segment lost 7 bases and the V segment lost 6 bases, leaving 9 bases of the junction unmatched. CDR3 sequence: CASSFTSGKGNEQFF. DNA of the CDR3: TGTGCCAGCAGCTTTACTAGCGGGAAGGGGAATGAGCAGTTCTTC.